Presented here are 30 T cell receptor beta chains from one specimen sequenced in a study of PD-1 blockade in classical Hodgkin lymphoma. Libraries were prepared by immunoSEQ multiplex PCR; TCRdb keeps only in-frame clonotypes and omits some of them. The data show tens of thousands of clones, with over 75% seen just once and roughly a sixth held by the top ten. All patients relapsed after autologous stem cell transplantation, and brentuximab vedotin exposure varied. The input for sequencing was peripheral blood mononuclear cells (PBMCs), taken before the second cycle of nivolumab. The receptors shown here come from a human donor with classical Hodgkin lymphoma.

This clone has only one observation. The chain recombines TRBV4-1 with TRBJ1-1; tentatively, D is TRBD1 (5 bases). Germline assignment: CDR1 MGHRA and CDR2 YSYEKL. The CDR3 contains 14 residues. Trimming removed 6 bases from V and 0 bases from J, with 11 bases in between. In nucleotides, the CDR3 is TGCGCCAGCAGACTTGGGACGGTGAACACTGAAGCTTTCTTT. Amino acid sequence: CASRLGTVNTEAFF.

CDR3 bases: TGTGCCATCAGTGAGTCCCAGGACAGGACCATGAACTATGGCTACACCTTC. It is translated as CAISESQDRTMNYGYTF. The chain joins TRBV10-3 to TRBJ1-2, with 7 bases aligning to TRBD1. The CDR3 is 17 amino acids. CDR1 is ENHRY and CDR2 is SYGVKD in the germline V gene. V gave up 0 bases and J gave up 2 bases; unmatched junction bases: 9.

The V call is TRBV4-2, the J call TRBJ1-6; D remains unclear. Between the trimmed V and J ends, which lost 7 bases and 0 bases, there was a span of 10 bases. CDR1 is LGHNA, CDR2 YNFKEQ, per germline. The CDR3 extends over 15 amino acids. The CDR3 region has the DNA TGTGCCAGCACCCGGATAAGCTCCTATAATTCACCCCTCCACTTT. It translates to CASTRISSYNSPLHF.

This clone was seen a handful of times. The chain links TRBV10-1 to TRBJ2-7; possible D gene TRBD2, 6 bases. V was clipped by 4 bases and J by 6 bases, with 13 bases between them. The CDR3 extends over 13 amino acids. Per germline, CDR1 WNHNN and CDR2 SYGVQD (reference sequence). Written as DNA, the CDR3 is TGCGCCAGCAGTGTTACTAGCTCTAGCGAGCAGTACTTC. Translating it yields CASSVTSSSEQYF.

The rearrangement uses TRBV7-2 and TRBJ1-6; D remains ambiguous. V was pared by 1 base and J by 7 bases, with 17 bases between. The CDR3 consists of 17 residues. The V gene's germline CDR1 is SGHTA and CDR2 FQGNSA. This CDR3 is CASSLVGYGSVNSPLHF. CDR3 nucleotide sequence: TGTGCCAGCAGCTTAGTGGGATACGGGTCTGTCAATTCACCCCTCCACTTT.

The chain combines TRBV4-1 with TRBJ2-1; 8 bases align to TRBD2. The CDR3 has 15 amino acids. CDR1 MGHRA and CDR2 YSYEKL come from the germline V gene. V shed 3 bases and J 6 bases; nucleotides not matched to a gene: 7. The CDR3 protein is CASSHTSGSSNEQFF. The CDR3 nucleotides are TGCGCCAGCAGCCATACTAGCGGAAGTAGCAATGAGCAGTTCTTC.

This clone was found a few times. This chain joins TRBV4-1 and TRBJ2-3; tentatively, D is TRBD1 or TRBD2 (5 bases each). The germline gives CDR1 MGHRA, CDR2 YSYEKL. This CDR3 is built from 14 residues. In nucleotides, the CDR3 is TGCGCTTCCGGGTGGGGGAGTCCCACAGATACGCAGTATTTT. Protein product: CASGWGSPTDTQYF.

This clone was counted once. The J gene is TRBJ2-7, the V gene TRBV6-6; a weak D match, TRBD1 (6 bases). This CDR3 comprises 14 residues. CDR1 MNHNY and CDR2 SVGAGI come from the germline V gene (reference sequence). V lost 7 bases and J lost 5, with 18 bases in between. The CDR3 nucleotides read TGTGCCAGCAACCCGACAGGCGAGGTAAACGAGCAGTACTTC. Translated, it gives CASNPTGEVNEQYF.

With regard to this clone: Other DNA sequences in this specimen translate into the identical CDR3. The chain combines TRBV29-1 with TRBJ1-2, with D maybe TRBD1 (5 bases). CDR3 length: 13 amino acids. Germline assignment: CDR1 SQVTM and CDR2 ANQGSEA. V was shortened by 6 bases and J by 4 bases, with 15 bases between the two germline ends. The CDR3: CSVPGQGLYGYTF. CDR3 nucleotides: TGCAGCGTCCCGGGCCAGGGACTCTATGGCTACACCTTC.

This chain connects TRBV11-2 to TRBJ1-1, with D hard to call. Germline V gene lookup returns CDR1 SGHAT and CDR2 FQNNGV. There are 14 residues in the CDR3. The V end was cut by 6 bases, the J end by 1 base, with 12 bases between. CDR3 amino acids: CASRSVQANTEAFF. As DNA, the CDR3 is TGTGCCAGCAGGTCAGTGCAGGCGAACACTGAAGCTTTCTTT.

The chain carries TRBV19 and TRBJ2-5, with 8 bases fitting TRBD1. This CDR3 is built from 13 residues. The germline CDR1 and CDR2 sequences are LNHDA and SQIVND (reference sequence). V lost 5 bases to trimming and J lost 3 bases; unmatched junction nucleotides: 2. CDR3 DNA sequence: TGTGCCAGTAGTGGGACAGGTAAAGAGACCCAGTACTTC. Residues: CASSGTGKETQYF.

The CDR3 reads CASSYGSSGNTIYF. CDR3 DNA: TGTGCCAGCAGTTACGGCAGCTCTGGAAACACCATATATTTT. The V gene is TRBV6-6, the J gene TRBJ1-3; the D is unclear. The CDR3 length is 14 residues. Per the germline V gene, CDR1 is MNHNY and CDR2 is SVGAGI (reference sequence). The V end was cut by 2 bases, the J end by 0 bases, with 5 bases between.

The V and J genes are TRBV4-3 and TRBJ2-3, with TRBD2 identical over 10 bases. The J segment lost 5 bases and the V segment lost 5 bases, leaving 10 bases of the junction unmatched. Germline CDR1 LGHNA, CDR2 YSLEER. CDR3 length equals 16 residues. The CDR3 bases are TGCGCCAGCAGCTACCGACTAGCGGGTGGGGTAGATACGCAGTATTTT. This codes for CASSYRLAGGVDTQYF.

V is TRBV28 and J is TRBJ1-3, with D uncertain. The CDR3 extends over 12 amino acids. CDR1 is MDHEN, CDR2 SYDVKM, per germline. V was clipped by 0 bases and J by 4 bases, with 1 base between them. CDR3 residues: CASSLWGNTIYF. The CDR3 bases are TGTGCCAGCAGTTTATGGGGAAACACCATATATTTT.

This clone appeared once. The rearrangement uses TRBV6-5 and TRBJ1-2, with D possibly matching TRBD1 (5 bases). Germline CDR1 MNHEY, CDR2 SVGAGI. Deletions cut 5 bases from V and 5 bases from J, with 9 bases between. This CDR3 region has 12 residues. CDR3 in DNA: TGTGCCAGCAGTAAACAGGAGTATGGCTACACCTTC. Translated: CASSKQEYGYTF.

V gene TRBV29-1 combines with J gene TRBJ1-1; D call uncertain. This CDR3 contains 12 residues. The V and J ends lost 5 bases and 4 bases respectively, with 11 bases between them. Germline CDR1 reads SQVTM; CDR2 reads ANQGSEA. The CDR3 spells CSVLFGSTEAFF. As DNA, the CDR3 is TGCAGCGTTTTATTTGGGAGCACTGAAGCTTTCTTT.

This chain links TRBV7-2 with TRBJ1-2; 10 bases are shared with TRBD1. The CDR3 consists of 14 residues. V lost 5 bases, J lost 5 bases, and 5 bases stayed unmatched. CDR1 is SGHTA and CDR2 is FQGNSA in the germline V gene. The CDR3, as DNA: TGTGCCAGCAGCGCCCAGGGACAGGGGTATGGCTACACCTTC. Translated, it gives CASSAQGQGYGYTF.

V and J are TRBV27 and TRBJ2-1; TRBD2 is a possible D gene (6 bases). Germline lookup yields CDR1 MNHEY and CDR2 SMNVEV (reference sequence). The CDR3 sequence is 14 residues long. The ends were cut back, 0 bases at V and 10 bases at J, with 13 bases in the middle. The CDR3, as DNA: TGTGCCAGCAGTTTATCGGGACTCCAATTCGAGCAGTTCTTC. It codes for CASSLSGLQFEQFF.

The J gene is TRBJ1-2, the V gene TRBV5-5, with 8 bases fitting TRBD1. The CDR3 runs 14 residues. Losses at the gene ends were 7 bases for V and 2 bases for J; bases not matched to a gene: 7. The V gene's germline CDR1 is SGHKS and CDR2 YYEKEE (reference sequence). In nucleotides, the CDR3 is TGTGCCAGCGGACCCCGACAGGGGAACTATGGCTACACCTTC. Translation: CASGPRQGNYGYTF.

V and J are TRBV6-6 and TRBJ1-2, with 10 nucleotides matching TRBD1. Germline lookup yields CDR1 MNHNY and CDR2 SVGAGI (reference sequence). There are 13 residues in the CDR3. The J segment lost 8 bases and the V segment lost 2 bases, leaving 2 bases of the junction unmatched. CDR3 region: CASSYGTGVGYTF. In DNA form, the CDR3 reads TGTGCCAGCAGTTACGGGACAGGGGTAGGCTACACCTTC.

V usage is TRBV12-5 and J usage is TRBJ1-6; no clear D gene. CDR1 is LGHNT and CDR2 is FRNRAP in the germline V gene. V lost 6 bases, J lost 10 bases, and 10 bases lay in between. CDR3 length: 12 amino acids. The CDR3: CASGLSWSPLHF. The CDR3 bases are TGTGCTAGTGGCCTGTCGTGGTCACCCCTCCACTTT.

This clone was seen a single time. This sequence joins TRBV6-1 and TRBJ1-1; no firm D call. The CDR3 extends over 12 amino acids. V shed 6 bases and J shed 0 bases, with 5 bases lying between them. Germline V lookup: CDR1 MNHNS, CDR2 SASEGT. As DNA, the CDR3 is TGTGCCAGCAGACCGATGAACACTGAAGCTTTCTTT. The encoded protein is CASRPMNTEAFF.

V gene TRBV18 combines with J gene TRBJ1-5; a weak D match, TRBD1 (6 bases). V was shortened by 6 bases and J by 5 bases, with 14 bases between the two germline ends. CDR1 KGHSH and CDR2 LQKENI come from the germline V gene. The CDR3 contains 14 residues. As DNA, the CDR3 is TGTGCCAGCTCCCGCGAGGCAGGGGATCAGCCCCAGCATTTT. Amino acid sequence: CASSREAGDQPQHF.

This chain links TRBV29-1 with TRBJ2-6; no clear D gene. V was pared by 0 bases and J by 0 bases, with 6 bases between. CDR1 SQVTM and CDR2 ANQGSEA come from the germline V gene. The CDR3 is 15 residues long. The CDR3 sequence is CSVEDRSSGANVLTF. CDR3 coding DNA: TGCAGCGTTGAAGATCGAAGCTCTGGGGCCAACGTCCTGACTTTC.

The gene calls are TRBV5-4 and TRBJ2-5; TRBD1 matches 7 bases. J was trimmed by 2 bases and V by 3 bases; bases with no gene match: 1. CDR1 and CDR2 (germline): SGHNT, YYREEE (reference sequence). This CDR3 region has 13 residues. The CDR3: CASSSRGQETQYF. The CDR3 DNA is TGTGCCAGCAGCTCCAGGGGGCAAGAGACCCAGTACTTC.

The chain couples TRBV30 to TRBJ2-7; D call uncertain. The CDR3 spans 12 residues. Deletions cut 2 bases from V and 2 bases from J, with 7 bases between. Germline-derived CDR1 and CDR2 are GTSNPN and SVGIG (reference sequence). The CDR3 DNA sequence: TGTGCCTGGAGTACGGGCACCTACGAGCAGTACTTC. Protein: CAWSTGTYEQYF.

The table lists this clone with a count of one. The junction and the germline gene differ at one end; a read error may be behind it. The CDR3 reads CASSRAATGGYYEQYF. The CDR3 DNA is TGCGCCAGCAGCCGGGCCGCGACAGGGGGATACTACGAGCAGTACTTC. The genes are TRBV11-2 and TRBJ2-7; the match to TRBD1 covers 9 bases. The CDR3 covers 16 residues. Germline loops: CDR1 SGHAT, CDR2 FQNNGV.

The rearrangement links TRBV5-4 to TRBJ2-1, with TRBD1 as a possible D gene (6 bases). The CDR3 sequence is 15 residues long. V lost 0 bases and J 4 bases, leaving 11 bases between the germline ends. Germline lookup yields CDR1 SGHNT and CDR2 YYREEE (reference sequence). CDR3 in DNA: TGTGCCAGCAGCTTGGCAGGGGTTAAGTACAATGAGCAGTTCTTC. Translation: CASSLAGVKYNEQFF.

This chain links TRBV5-1 with TRBJ2-2; D unclear. Per the germline V gene, CDR1 is SGHRS and CDR2 is YFSETQ. Trimming removed 0 bases from V and 4 bases from J, with 13 bases in between. This CDR3 spans 16 amino acids. CDR3 bases: TGCGCCAGCAGCTTGGCCGAGGCAGGCCTCACCGGGGAGCTGTTTTTT. Translation: CASSLAEAGLTGELFF. The entire variable domain, with the rest obtained from reference TRBV5-1 and TRBJ2-2, is as follows: KAGVTQTPRYLIKTRGQQVTLSCSPISGHRSVSWYQQTPGQGLQFLFEYFSETQRNKGNFPGRFSGRQFSNSRSEMNVSTLELGDSALYLCASSLAEAGLTGELFFGEGSRLTVL.

The chain employs TRBV25-1 and TRBJ1-1; 8 bases are a match to TRBD1. Trimming took 8 bases from V and 3 from J; bases not matched to a gene: 11. The CDR3 loop spans 15 amino acids. The germline gives CDR1 MGHDK, CDR2 SYGVNS. Written as DNA, the CDR3 is TGTGCCAGCGCGTGGGGGACAGGTGGGGACACTGAAGCTTTCTTT. It specifies CASAWGTGGDTEAFF.